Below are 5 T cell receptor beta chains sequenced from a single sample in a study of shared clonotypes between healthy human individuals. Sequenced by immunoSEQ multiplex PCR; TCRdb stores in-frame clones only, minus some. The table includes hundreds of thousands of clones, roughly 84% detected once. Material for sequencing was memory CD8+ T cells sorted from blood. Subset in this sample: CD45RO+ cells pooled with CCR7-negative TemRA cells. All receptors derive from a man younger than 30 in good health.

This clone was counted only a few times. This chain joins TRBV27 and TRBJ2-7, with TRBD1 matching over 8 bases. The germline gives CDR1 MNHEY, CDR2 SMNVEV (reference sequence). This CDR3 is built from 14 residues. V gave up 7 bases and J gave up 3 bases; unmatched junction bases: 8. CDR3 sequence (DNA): TGTGCCAGCACCCGTGAACAGGGGGGCTACGAGCAGTACTTC. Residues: CASTREQGGYEQYF.

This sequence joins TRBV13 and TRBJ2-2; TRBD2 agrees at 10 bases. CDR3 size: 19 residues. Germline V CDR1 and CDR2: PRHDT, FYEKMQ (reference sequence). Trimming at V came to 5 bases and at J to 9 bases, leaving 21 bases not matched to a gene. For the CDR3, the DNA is TGTGCCAGCAGCCCCCCGTTTGGGCTAGCGGGGGTTTCTTACCGGGAGCTGTTTTTT. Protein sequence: CASSPPFGLAGVSYRELFF.

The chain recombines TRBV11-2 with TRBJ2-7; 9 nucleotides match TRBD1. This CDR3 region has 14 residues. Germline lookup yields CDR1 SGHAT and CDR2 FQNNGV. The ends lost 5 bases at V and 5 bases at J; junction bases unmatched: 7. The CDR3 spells CASSQFWTGDEQYF. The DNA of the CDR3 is TGTGCCAGCAGCCAATTTTGGACAGGGGACGAGCAGTACTTC.

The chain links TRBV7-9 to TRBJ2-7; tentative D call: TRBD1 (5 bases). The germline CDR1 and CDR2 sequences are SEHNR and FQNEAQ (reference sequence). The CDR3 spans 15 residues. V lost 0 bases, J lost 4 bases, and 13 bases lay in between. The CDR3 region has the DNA TGTGCCAGCAGCTTAGCTCAAGGGGAATATTACGAGCAGTACTTC. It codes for CASSLAQGEYYEQYF.

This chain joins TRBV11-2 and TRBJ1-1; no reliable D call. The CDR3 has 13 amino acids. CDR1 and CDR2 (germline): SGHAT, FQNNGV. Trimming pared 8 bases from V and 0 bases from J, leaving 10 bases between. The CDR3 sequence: CASALQMNTEAFF. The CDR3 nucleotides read TGTGCCAGCGCATTACAAATGAACACTGAAGCTTTCTTT. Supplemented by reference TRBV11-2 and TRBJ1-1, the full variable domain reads EAGVAQSPRYKIIEKRQSVAFWCNPISGHATLYWYQQILGQGPKLLIQFQNNGVVDDSQLPKDRFSAERLKGVDSTLKIQPAKLEDSAVYLCASALQMNTEAFFGQGTRLTVV.